The 18 T cell receptor beta chains below come from one sample, sequenced in a study of CD8 T cells in Susac syndrome. With random hexamers, about 0.5 to 1 ug RNA was reverse transcribed. TCRdb called the immunoSEQ multiplex PCR reads again in MiXCR, with one record for every CDR3 protein. The table shows some 130,000 distinct CDR3 sequences, with more than 85% occurring only once. Sequenced input: CD8+ T cells from PBMCs. Source of these receptors: a human donor with Susac syndrome.

The genes are TRBV5-1 and TRBJ2-1; TRBD2 matches at 8 bases. Germline trimming cut 0 bases from V and 2 bases from J; bases unmatched to any gene: 4. The CDR3 consists of 16 residues. CDR1 and CDR2 from the germline V gene are SGHRS and YFSETQ. DNA of the CDR3: TGCGCCAGCAGCTTGGAGGCTAGCGGGCCCTACAATGAGCAGTTCTTC. Encoded protein: CASSLEASGPYNEQFF.

The chain is built from TRBV27 and TRBJ1-2; 7 bases line up with TRBD1. The CDR3 spans 16 residues. Germline V CDR1 and CDR2: MNHEY, SMNVEV (reference sequence). J lost 5 bases, V lost 0 bases, and 9 bases had no gene match. CDR3 sequence (DNA): TGTGCCAGCAGTTTATCTCGACAGGGTACTATTTATGGCTACACCTTC. Amino acids: CASSLSRQGTIYGYTF.

The gene calls are TRBV5-1 and TRBJ2-5; D not resolved. Per germline, CDR1 SGHRS and CDR2 YFSETQ. The CDR3 covers 12 residues. The V and J ends lost 0 bases and 3 bases respectively, with 3 bases between them. The CDR3 sequence is CASSLAEETQYF. DNA of the CDR3: TGCGCCAGCAGCTTGGCAGAAGAGACCCAGTACTTC.

V is TRBV29-1 and J is TRBJ2-5, with D perhaps matching TRBD1 (6 bases). CDR3 size: 13 residues. Trimming cost V 5 bases and J 5 bases, with 15 bases left between them. Germline CDR1 and CDR2: SQVTM and ANQGSEA. CDR3 in DNA: TGCAGCGTTCCCCAGGGGATGGAGGAGACCCAGTACTTC. Its protein is CSVPQGMEETQYF.

The chain carries TRBV2 and TRBJ1-1; TRBD1 might be the D (6 bases). CDR1 and CDR2 from the germline V gene are SNHLY and FYNNEI. V shed 11 bases and J shed 2 bases, with 15 bases lying between them. The CDR3 is 13 residues long. The CDR3, as DNA: TGTGCCGGTGAGGACAGCCCTAACACTGAAGCTTTCTTT. Translated, it gives CAGEDSPNTEAFF.

The chain carries TRBV15 and TRBJ2-1; 8 bases are a match to TRBD2. With V trimmed by 0 bases and J by 9 bases, 10 bases remained unmatched. Germline loops: CDR1 LNHNV, CDR2 YYDKDF (reference sequence). The CDR3 contains 16 residues. The chain's CDR3 is CATSRDRTSFRTEQFF. In DNA, the CDR3 is TGTGCCACCAGCAGAGATCGGACTAGCTTTAGGACTGAGCAGTTCTTC.

The gene calls are TRBV4-1 and TRBJ2-2; the D gene is possibly TRBD2 (6 bases). Germline assignment: CDR1 MGHRA and CDR2 YSYEKL. V was cut by 4 bases and J by 3 bases, with 15 bases left in between. The CDR3 has 16 amino acids. CDR3 amino acids: CASSLSSGPYTGELFF. The DNA for the CDR3 is TGCGCCAGCAGCCTGTCAAGCGGGCCTTACACCGGGGAGCTGTTTTTT.

The chain carries TRBV6-6 and TRBJ2-5, with 7 bases matching TRBD1. CDR1 and CDR2 (germline): MNHNY, SVGAGI (reference sequence). This CDR3 has 14 amino acids. V lost 7 bases to trimming and J lost 2 bases; unmatched junction nucleotides: 7. The CDR3 DNA follows: TGTGCCAGCACCACAGGGGCTCTACAAGAGACCCAGTACTTC. Its protein is CASTTGALQETQYF.

The rearrangement uses TRBV3-1 and TRBJ2-7; 7 nucleotides match TRBD1. This CDR3 region has 15 residues. Germline V gene data show CDR1 as LGHDT and CDR2 as YNNKEL (reference sequence). J lost 5 bases, V lost 4 bases, and 11 bases had no gene match. CDR3 protein: CASSLTGAPPNEQYF. CDR3 DNA: TGTGCCAGCAGCCTTACAGGGGCGCCCCCCAACGAGCAGTACTTC.

The chain combines TRBV27 with TRBJ1-2, with D hard to call. Trimming cost V 6 bases and J 8 bases, with 19 bases left between them. The germline gives CDR1 MNHEY, CDR2 SMNVEV (reference sequence). This CDR3 has 14 amino acids. CDR3 bases: TGTGCCAGCAGCGCCGGGAATAGGGCGGGGGGCTACACCTTC. It codes for CASSAGNRAGGYTF.

V is TRBV5-1 and J is TRBJ2-1; D gene unclear. The CDR3 loop spans 15 amino acids. From germline, CDR1 is SGHRS and CDR2 YFSETQ. V was trimmed by 4 bases and J by 5 bases, leaving 16 bases between them. CDR3 in DNA: TGCGCCAGCAGCACCGACTCGGCTGTCCACAATGAGCAGTTCTTC. Translated, it gives CASSTDSAVHNEQFF.

In regard to this clonotype: Germline and junction disagree at one end, which may indicate a read error. The chain links TRBV7-9 to TRBJ2-3; no reliable D call. Looked up from germline, CDR1 is SEHNR and CDR2 is FQNEAQ (reference sequence). The length of the CDR3 is 12 residues. As DNA, the CDR3 is TGTGCCAGCAGCTCCCCCACAGATGCGCAGTATTTT. Translated, it gives CASSSPTDAQYF.

This clonotype was counted once. V gene TRBV5-6 combines with J gene TRBJ1-2; D call uncertain. Per germline, CDR1 SGHDT and CDR2 YYEEEE. V dropped 4 bases and J dropped 7 bases, with 11 bases sitting between them. The length of the CDR3 is 12 residues. The CDR3 sequence: CASSLLTSGYTF. The CDR3 coding sequence is TGTGCCAGCAGCCTTTTGACAAGTGGCTACACCTTC.

V usage is TRBV29-1 and J usage is TRBJ2-1, with 7 bases matching TRBD2. This CDR3 is built from 13 residues. Losses at the gene ends were 7 bases for V and 7 bases for J; bases not matched to a gene: 10. Germline values: CDR1 SQVTM, CDR2 ANQGSEA. The CDR3 sequence: CSANGGSRNEQFF. CDR3 nucleotides: TGCAGCGCCAACGGGGGGAGCAGGAATGAGCAGTTCTTC.

The rearrangement uses TRBV6-5 and TRBJ2-7; D might be TRBD1 (5 bases). V was trimmed by 6 bases and J by 3 bases, leaving 18 bases between them. Germline CDR1 reads MNHEY; CDR2 reads SVGAGI. CDR3 size: 15 residues. CDR3 nucleotides: TGTGCCAGCAGACAGACGACAGTCGTGGGCTACGAGCAGTACTTC. This encodes CASRQTTVVGYEQYF.

This CDR3 reads CASSQGDGGWDEQFF. CDR3 coding DNA: TGCGCCAGCAGCCAAGGGGACGGTGGGTGGGATGAGCAGTTCTTC. This chain uses TRBV4-1 with TRBJ2-1; D tentatively fits TRBD1 or TRBD2 (5 bases each). Trimming removed 1 base from V and 8 bases from J, with 15 bases in between. Germline CDR1 is MGHRA and CDR2 is YSYEKL. This CDR3 region has 15 residues.

The J gene is TRBJ2-7, the V gene TRBV29-1; D may be TRBD1 (6 bases). This CDR3 region has 16 residues. V was pared by 1 base and J by 6 bases, with 22 bases between. Germline loops: CDR1 SQVTM, CDR2 ANQGSEA. The CDR3, as DNA: TGCAGCGTTGAAGCGGGCCAGGGGAACTTCGGGGTCGAGCAGTACTTC. The encoded protein is CSVEAGQGNFGVEQYF.

The chain employs TRBV30 and TRBJ2-7; no firm D call. The CDR3 is made up of 13 amino acids. Germline CDR1 and CDR2: GTSNPN and SVGIG (reference sequence). V was clipped by 0 bases and J by 1 base, with 7 bases between them. The DNA for the CDR3 is TGTGCCTGGAGTGTTGGGGATTCCTACGAGCAGTACTTC. Translated: CAWSVGDSYEQYF.